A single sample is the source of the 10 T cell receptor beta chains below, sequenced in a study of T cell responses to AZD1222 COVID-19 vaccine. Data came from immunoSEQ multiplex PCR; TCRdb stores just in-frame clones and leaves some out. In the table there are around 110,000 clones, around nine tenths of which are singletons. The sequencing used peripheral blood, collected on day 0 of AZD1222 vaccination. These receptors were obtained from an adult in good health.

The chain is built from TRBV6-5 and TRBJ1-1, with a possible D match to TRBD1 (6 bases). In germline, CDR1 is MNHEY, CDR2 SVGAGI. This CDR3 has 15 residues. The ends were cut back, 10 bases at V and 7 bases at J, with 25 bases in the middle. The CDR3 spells CATQPQGSWGGEAFF. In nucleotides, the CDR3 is TGTGCCACCCAGCCACAGGGAAGTTGGGGAGGTGAAGCTTTCTTT.

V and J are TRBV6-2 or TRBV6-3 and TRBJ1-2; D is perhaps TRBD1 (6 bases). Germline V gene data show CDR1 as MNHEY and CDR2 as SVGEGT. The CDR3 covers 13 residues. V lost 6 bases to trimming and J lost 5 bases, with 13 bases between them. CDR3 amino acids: CASSIDRFYGYTF. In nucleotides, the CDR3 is TGTGCCAGCAGCATCGACAGGTTTTATGGCTACACCTTC.

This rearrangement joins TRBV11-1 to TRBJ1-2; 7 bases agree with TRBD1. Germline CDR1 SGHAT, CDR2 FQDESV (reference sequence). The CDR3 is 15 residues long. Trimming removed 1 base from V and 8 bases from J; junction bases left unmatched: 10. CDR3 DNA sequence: TGTGCCAGCAGCTTAGGAGGGGGCTCGTCTCGGGGCTACACCTTC. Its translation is CASSLGGGSSRGYTF.

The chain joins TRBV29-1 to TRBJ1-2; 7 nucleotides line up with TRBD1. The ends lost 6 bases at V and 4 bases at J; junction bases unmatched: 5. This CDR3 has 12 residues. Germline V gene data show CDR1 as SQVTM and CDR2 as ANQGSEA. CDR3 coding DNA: TGCAGCGTACAGACAGGGTCCTATGGCTACACCTTC. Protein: CSVQTGSYGYTF.

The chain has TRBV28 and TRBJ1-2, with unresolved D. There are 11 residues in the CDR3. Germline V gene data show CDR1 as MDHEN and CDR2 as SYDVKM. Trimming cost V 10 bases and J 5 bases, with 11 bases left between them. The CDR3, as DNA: TGTGCCACACTCTCAGATTATGGCTACACCTTC. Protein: CATLSDYGYTF.

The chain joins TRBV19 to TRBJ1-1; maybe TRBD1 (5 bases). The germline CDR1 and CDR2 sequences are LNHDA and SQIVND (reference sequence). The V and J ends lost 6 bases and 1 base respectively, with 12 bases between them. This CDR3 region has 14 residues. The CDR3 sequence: CASSLGLQNTEAFF. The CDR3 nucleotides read TGTGCCAGTAGCTTGGGACTGCAGAACACTGAAGCTTTCTTT.

The CDR3 is CASSVEGATGELFF. In nucleotides, the CDR3 is TGTGCCAGCAGCGTAGAAGGGGCTACCGGGGAGCTGTTTTTT. The genes are TRBV9 and TRBJ2-2; TRBD1 is a possible D gene (5 bases). The CDR3 length is 14 residues. Deletions cut 0 bases from V and 5 bases from J, with 8 bases between. CDR1 and CDR2 (germline): SGDLS, YYNGEE.

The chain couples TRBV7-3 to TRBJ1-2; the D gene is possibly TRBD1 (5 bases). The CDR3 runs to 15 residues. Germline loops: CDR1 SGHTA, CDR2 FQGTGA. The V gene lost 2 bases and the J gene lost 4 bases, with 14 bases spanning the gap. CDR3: CASSLPGTGGYGYTF. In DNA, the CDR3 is TGTGCCAGCAGCTTACCCGGGACGGGGGGCTATGGCTACACCTTC.

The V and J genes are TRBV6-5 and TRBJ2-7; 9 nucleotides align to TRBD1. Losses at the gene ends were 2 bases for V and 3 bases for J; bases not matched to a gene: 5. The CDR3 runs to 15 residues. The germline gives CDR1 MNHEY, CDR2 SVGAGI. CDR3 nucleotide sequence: TGTGCCAGCAGTTACGACGGGACAGGGAGCTACGAGCAGTACTTC. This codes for CASSYDGTGSYEQYF.

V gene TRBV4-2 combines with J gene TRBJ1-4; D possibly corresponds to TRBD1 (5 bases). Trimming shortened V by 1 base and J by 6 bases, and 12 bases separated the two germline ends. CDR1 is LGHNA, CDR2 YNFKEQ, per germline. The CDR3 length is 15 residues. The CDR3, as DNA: TGTGCCAGCAGCCAAGGGACAAATAAAGATGAAAAACTGTTTTTT. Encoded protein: CASSQGTNKDEKLFF.